The rows below give T cell receptor beta chains drawn from one sample of a study of blood T cells in healthy people across ages. TCRdb fed the 5' RACE reads into MiXCR, producing one record per CDR3 protein. The table records approximately 1,700,000 distinct CDR3 sequences, 35% to 50% of them present only once. The specimen was blood. The receptors derive from a human donor in good health. Each CDR3 is given with its conserved first and last residue. D genes are given only for firm matches. Part of the rows lack a size; the others show once, few, many or a class for expanded clones.

abundance: few; v_gene: TRBV6-5; d_gene: -; j_gene: TRBJ1-2; CDR3nt: TGTGCCAGCACGTCGGACACGTACTATGGCTACACCTTC; CDR3aa: CASTSDTYYGYTF
abundance: -; v_gene: TRBV29-1; d_gene: TRBD1; j_gene: TRBJ2-7; CDR3nt: TGCAGCGTTAGACAGGGGACGGGCGAGCAGTACTTC; CDR3aa: CSVRQGTGEQYF
abundance: few; v_gene: TRBV7-2; d_gene: -; j_gene: TRBJ1-1; CDR3nt: TGTGCCAGCGCGTCAGGGGTTGGGACTGAAGCTTTCTTT; CDR3aa: CASASGVGTEAFF
abundance: few; v_gene: TRBV6-6; d_gene: -; j_gene: TRBJ1-4; CDR3nt: TGTGCCAGCAGTTACTCTAAAGGGGAAAAACTGTTTTTT; CDR3aa: CASSYSKGEKLFF
abundance: few; v_gene: TRBV7-3; d_gene: -; j_gene: TRBJ2-3; CDR3nt: TGTGCCAGCAGCTTACGAGGGGGGGTTAGCACAGATACGCAGTATTTT; CDR3aa: CASSLRGGVSTDTQYF
abundance: -; v_gene: TRBV7-2; d_gene: -; j_gene: TRBJ2-5; CDR3nt: TGTGCCAGCAGCTCTCAATTCGATGAGGCGACCCAGTACTTC; CDR3aa: CASSSQFDEATQYF
abundance: many; v_gene: TRBV6-6; d_gene: -; j_gene: TRBJ2-5; CDR3nt: TGTGCCAGCAGGGTAAGGGCAGAGCAGTACTTC; CDR3aa: CASRVRAEQYF
abundance: many; v_gene: TRBV20-1; d_gene: -; j_gene: TRBJ2-1; CDR3nt: TGCAGTGCTAGAGACAATGAGCAGTTCTTC; CDR3aa: CSARDNEQFF
abundance: -; v_gene: TRBV6-2/TRBV6-3; d_gene: -; j_gene: TRBJ1-5; CDR3nt: TGTGCCCATTCTAGGGCAGGAAATCAGCCCCAGCATTTT; CDR3aa: CAHSRAGNQPQHF
abundance: few; v_gene: TRBV6-4; d_gene: -; j_gene: TRBJ1-2; CDR3nt: TGTGCCAGCAGTGAGACCGGGGCGGGCCGAGGCGGCTACACCTTC; CDR3aa: CASSETGAGRGGYTF
abundance: -; v_gene: TRBV27; d_gene: -; j_gene: TRBJ2-5; CDR3nt: TGTGCCAGCAGCCCCAGGTTCGAGTACCAAGAGACCCAGTACTTC; CDR3aa: CASSPRFEYQETQYF
abundance: -; v_gene: TRBV20-1; d_gene: TRBD2; j_gene: TRBJ2-5; CDR3nt: TGCAGTGCTAGAGTCCCTAGCGGGGTCCAAGAGACCCAGTACTTC; CDR3aa: CSARVPSGVQETQYF
abundance: -; v_gene: TRBV3-1; d_gene: -; j_gene: TRBJ1-6; CDR3nt: TGTGCCAGCAGCCAAACCCGACACCCGGATTCACCCCTCCACTTT; CDR3aa: CASSQTRHPDSPLHF